This TCR beta chain was identified in a study of cytomegalovirus exposure and HLA in healthy donors. Germline CDR1 and CDR2: SGHDN and FVKESK. V lost 4 bases and J 6 bases, leaving 15 bases between the germline ends. CDR3 size: 14 residues. In the PCR, 60 Vbeta and 13 Jbeta primers were used. Sequencing was performed with immunoSEQ multiplex PCR; in TCRdb, only in-frame clones are kept and a portion is missing. The sample yields approximately 170,000 clones, approximately 86% seen once. Sequenced sample: PBMCs. This receptor was obtained from a male donor in good health and CMV-seronegative. The V gene is TRBV14, the J gene TRBJ1-2, with D possibly TRBD1 on 6 matching bases. The CDR3 DNA follows: TGTGCCAGCAGCCCCCTAGGGACAAGTGATGGCTACACCTTC. Amino acid sequence: CASSPLGTSDGYTF.